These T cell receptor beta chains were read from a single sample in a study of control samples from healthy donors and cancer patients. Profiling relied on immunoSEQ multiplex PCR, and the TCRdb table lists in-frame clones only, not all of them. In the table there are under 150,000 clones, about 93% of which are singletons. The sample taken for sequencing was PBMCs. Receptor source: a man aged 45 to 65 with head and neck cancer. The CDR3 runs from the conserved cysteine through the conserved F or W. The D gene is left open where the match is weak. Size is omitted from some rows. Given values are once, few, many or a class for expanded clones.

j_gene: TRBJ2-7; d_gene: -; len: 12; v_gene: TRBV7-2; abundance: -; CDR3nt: TGTGCCAGCAGCTTGACTACCTACGAGCAGTACTTC; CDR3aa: CASSLTTYEQYF
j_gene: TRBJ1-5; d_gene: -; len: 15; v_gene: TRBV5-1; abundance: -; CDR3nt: TGCGCCAGCAGCTTGGGAGGAGATTATGGGCAGCCCCAGCATTTT; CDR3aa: CASSLGGDYGQPQHF
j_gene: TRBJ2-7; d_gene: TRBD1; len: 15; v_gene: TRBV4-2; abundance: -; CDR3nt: TGTGCCAGCAGCCAGGGACAGGGCATATCCTACGAGCAGTACTTC; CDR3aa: CASSQGQGISYEQYF
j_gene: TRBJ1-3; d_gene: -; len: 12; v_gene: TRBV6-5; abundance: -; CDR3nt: TGTGCCAGCAAAGTTTATGGAAACACCATATATTTT; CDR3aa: CASKVYGNTIYF
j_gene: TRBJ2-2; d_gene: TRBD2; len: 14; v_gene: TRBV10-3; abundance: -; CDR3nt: TGTGCCATCAGTCAACTAGCGGGTACCGGGGAGCTGTTTTTT; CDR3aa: CAISQLAGTGELFF
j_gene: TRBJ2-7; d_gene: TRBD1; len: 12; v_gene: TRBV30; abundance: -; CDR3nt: TGTGCCTGGAGACAGGGGAGCCACGAGCAGTACTTC; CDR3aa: CAWRQGSHEQYF
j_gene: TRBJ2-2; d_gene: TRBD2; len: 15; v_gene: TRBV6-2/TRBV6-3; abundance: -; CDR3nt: TGTGCCAGCAGTGGACTAGGGCAGAACACCGGGGAGCTGTTTTTT; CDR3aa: CASSGLGQNTGELFF
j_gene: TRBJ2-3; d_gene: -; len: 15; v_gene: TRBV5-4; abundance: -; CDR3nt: TGTGCCAGCAGCTTGGGCAGGGCTAGCACAGATACGCAGTATTTT; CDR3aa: CASSLGRASTDTQYF
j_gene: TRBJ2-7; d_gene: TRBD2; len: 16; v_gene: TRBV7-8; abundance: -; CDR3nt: TGTGCCAGCAGCTTAGACGTGCGGGGGGCAGGATACGAGCAGTACTTC; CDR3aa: CASSLDVRGAGYEQYF
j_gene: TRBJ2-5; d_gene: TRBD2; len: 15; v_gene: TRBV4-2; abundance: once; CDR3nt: TGTGCCAGCAGCATACGACTAGCGGGGTATGAGACCCAGTACTTC; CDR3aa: CASSIRLAGYETQYF
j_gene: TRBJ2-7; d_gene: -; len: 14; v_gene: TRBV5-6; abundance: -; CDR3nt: TGTGCCAGCAGCTTGGCTGGACCCATCCACGAGCAGTACTTC; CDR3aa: CASSLAGPIHEQYF
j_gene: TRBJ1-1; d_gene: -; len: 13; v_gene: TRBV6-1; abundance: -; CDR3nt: TGTGCCAGCAGTGAAGCGGACACCGTTGAAGCTTTCTTT; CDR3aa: CASSEADTVEAFF
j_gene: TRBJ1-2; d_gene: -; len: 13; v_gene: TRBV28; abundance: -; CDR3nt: TGTGCCAGTGTACAGATGCCCGGGTATGGCTACACCTTC; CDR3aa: CASVQMPGYGYTF
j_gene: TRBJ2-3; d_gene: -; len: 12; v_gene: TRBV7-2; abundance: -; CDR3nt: TGTGCCAGCAGCGTCAACACAGATACGCAGTATTTT; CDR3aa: CASSVNTDTQYF
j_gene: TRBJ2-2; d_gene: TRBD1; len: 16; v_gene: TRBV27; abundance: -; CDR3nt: TGTGCCAGCAGTATATACCCGGGACAGGGCTCCGGGGAGCTGTTTTTT; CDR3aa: CASSIYPGQGSGELFF
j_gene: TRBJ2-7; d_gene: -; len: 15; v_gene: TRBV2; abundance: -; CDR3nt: TGTGCCAGCAGGGATACAGGGACCCTGGCGGACGAGCAGTACTTC; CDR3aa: CASRDTGTLADEQYF
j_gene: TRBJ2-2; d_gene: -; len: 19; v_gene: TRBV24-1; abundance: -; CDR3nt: TGTGCCACCAGTGATCGCCTCGGGACATGGATCGGGAACACCGGGGAGCTGTTTTTT; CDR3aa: CATSDRLGTWIGNTGELFF
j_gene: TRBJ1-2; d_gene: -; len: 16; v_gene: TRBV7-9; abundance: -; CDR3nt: TGTGCCAGCAGTCCCAGCTATCCCGCAGTCGACTATGGCTACACCTTC; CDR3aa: CASSPSYPAVDYGYTF
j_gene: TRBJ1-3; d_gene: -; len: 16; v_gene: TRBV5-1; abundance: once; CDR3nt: TGCGCCAGCAGCTTGGATGCAGGCCTTTCTGGAAACACCATATATTTT; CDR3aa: CASSLDAGLSGNTIYF
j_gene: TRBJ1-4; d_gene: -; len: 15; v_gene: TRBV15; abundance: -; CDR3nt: TGTGCCACCAGCAGAGCCGGGGGGATTGGAGAAAAACTGTTTTTT; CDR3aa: CATSRAGGIGEKLFF
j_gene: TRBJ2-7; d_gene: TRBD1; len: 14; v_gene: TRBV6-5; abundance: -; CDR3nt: TGTGCCAGCAGAAAGACAGGGGCCCAGAGCGAGCAGTACTTC; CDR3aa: CASRKTGAQSEQYF
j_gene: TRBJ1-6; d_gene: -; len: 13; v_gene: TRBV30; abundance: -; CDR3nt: TGTGCCTGGACGTTGGGGGATAATTCACCCCTCCACTTT; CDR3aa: CAWTLGDNSPLHF
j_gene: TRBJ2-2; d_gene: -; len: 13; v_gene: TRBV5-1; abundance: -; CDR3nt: TGCGCCAGCAGCTTGTTTGGGACCGGGGAGCTGTTTTTT; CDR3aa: CASSLFGTGELFF
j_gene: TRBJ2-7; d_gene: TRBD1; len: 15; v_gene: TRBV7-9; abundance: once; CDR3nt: TGTGCCAGCAGCCCATTGGGGACAGGGAATTACGAGCAGTACTTC; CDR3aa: CASSPLGTGNYEQYF
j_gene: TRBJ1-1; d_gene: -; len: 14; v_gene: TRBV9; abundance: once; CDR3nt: TGTGCCAGCAGCGTGGTTTCTGGGGTCGGTGAAGCTTTCTTT; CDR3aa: CASSVVSGVGEAFF
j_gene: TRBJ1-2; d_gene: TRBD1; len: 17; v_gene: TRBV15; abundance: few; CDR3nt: TGTGCCACCAGCAGTCAACAGCAGGGGGCGCCCAAATCTGGCTACACCTTC; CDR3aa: CATSSQQQGAPKSGYTF
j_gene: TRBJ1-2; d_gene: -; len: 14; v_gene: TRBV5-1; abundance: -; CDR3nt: TGCGCCAGCAGCTGGGCCCCCTCGAGCTATGGCTACACCTTC; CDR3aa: CASSWAPSSYGYTF
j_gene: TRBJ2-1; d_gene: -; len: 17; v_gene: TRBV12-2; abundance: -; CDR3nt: TGTGCAAGTCGCTTAGCGTGGGCTAGCCTGACCTACAATGAGCAGTTCTTC; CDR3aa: CASRLAWASLTYNEQFF
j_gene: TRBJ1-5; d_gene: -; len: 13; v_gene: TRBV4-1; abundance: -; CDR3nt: TGCGCCAGCAGCCTAATCACAGGAGGCCCCCAGCATTTT; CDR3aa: CASSLITGGPQHF